A selection of T cell receptor beta chains follows, all from one sample in a study of T cells expressing NK-cell markers. TCRdb re-called the 5' RACE reads, yielding one record per CDR3 amino acid sequence without DNA. There are 550,000 to 600,000 distinct CDR3 sequences in the sample, with approximately 3.6% held by the top ten. The sequencing sample was made of blood T cells: a sorted CD56 or NKG2C T cell subset, CD4+ or CD8+ T cells, or bulk PBMC T cells (not recorded which). The receptors were sampled from a man younger than 30 in good health. Both conserved end residues are part of each CDR3.

V	J	CDR3
TRBV15	TRBJ2-7	CATSNPDRGPYEQYF
TRBV2	TRBJ2-7	CASRVPYEQYF
TRBV29-1	TRBJ2-5	CSVDAQNQETQYF
TRBV15	TRBJ2-7	CATSRDEGIHEQYF
TRBV27	TRBJ2-3	CASGTSGRPSTDTQYF
TRBV7-9	TRBJ2-1	CASSLSGWEQFF
TRBV5-1	TRBJ1-4	CASSQNPQGSANEKLFF
TRBV12-3/TRBV12-4	TRBJ2-2	CASSPPGQGTGELFF
TRBV29-1	TRBJ2-1	CSGGLAGAGNEQFF
TRBV27	TRBJ2-5	CASSSPMRETQYF
TRBV29-1	TRBJ1-1	CSAASWGPNTEAFF
TRBV6-5	TRBJ2-2	CASRLRRSGELFF
TRBV12-3/TRBV12-4	TRBJ1-2	CASSLTLDWGYTF
TRBV3-1	TRBJ2-7	CASSLGGPGASYEQYF
TRBV11-2	TRBJ2-1	CASSPILVGEGYNEQFF
TRBV6-1	TRBJ2-4	CASRKQGPQNIQYF
TRBV10-3	TRBJ2-2	CAMSAGDSRNTGELFF
TRBV12-3/TRBV12-4	TRBJ2-7	CASSLSPPKQYF
TRBV6-5	TRBJ1-4	CASSYFEKRTTNEKLFF
TRBV27	TRBJ2-3	CAAWRGNRETDTQYF
TRBV12-3/TRBV12-4	TRBJ2-1	CASSLGPTSGRGSYNEQFF
TRBV6-1	TRBJ2-7	CAIRLAGTYEQYF
TRBV5-1	TRBJ1-1	CASSLGLDGRLGTEAFF
TRBV6-1	TRBJ1-5	CASSRSGARHQPQHF
TRBV7-2	TRBJ1-5	CASSPGQSSNQPQHF
TRBV5-1	TRBJ1-2	CASSLAGRSGYTF
TRBV7-3	TRBJ1-6	CASSLTQGLGSPLHF
TRBV28	TRBJ1-1	CASSFRERAFF
TRBV3-1	TRBJ2-1	CASSHGANLRQRSYNEQFF
TRBV5-1	TRBJ2-1	CASSLGAGGDYNEQFF
TRBV27	TRBJ1-2	CASSPRTGGNNYGYTF
TRBV20-1	TRBJ1-1	CSARGNKKNTEAFF
TRBV29-1	TRBJ2-1	CSVEDRLSSYNEQFF
TRBV5-1	TRBJ2-7	CASSSNTGDEQYF
TRBV4-3	TRBJ2-5	CASSQDTFPRTSGSLKTQYF
TRBV28	TRBJ1-2	CASGQRGPFDYGYTF
TRBV24-1	TRBJ2-2	CATSAVTVPGELFF
TRBV4-3	TRBJ2-5	CASSPSGTETQYF
TRBV5-1	TRBJ2-1	CASSLATSGKVDEQFF
TRBV27	TRBJ2-7	CASRRTGESEQYF
TRBV20-1	TRBJ2-2	CSARPGTGELFF
TRBV15	TRBJ1-5	CATSRDREFYSNQPQHF
TRBV5-1	TRBJ2-7	CASSGDRDEQYF
TRBV7-9	TRBJ2-1	CASSPSDRISYNEQFF
TRBV5-5	TRBJ1-5	CASSLNRDQPQHF
TRBV11-3	TRBJ2-2	CATRPDRVGGELFF
TRBV3-1	TRBJ1-5	CASSPNLGDNQPQHF
TRBV10-1	TRBJ2-1	CASSESTSGVNEQFF
TRBV11-2	TRBJ2-3	CASSWPTSGVSTDTQYF
TRBV29-1	TRBJ2-3	CSVFSGVTDTQYF
TRBV30	TRBJ2-1	CAWTWGPVITDEQFF
TRBV12-3/TRBV12-4	TRBJ2-3	CASSGGLTAVTQYF